The 25 T cell receptor beta chains reported below all come from one sample, sequenced in a study of CD8 T cells in ankylosing spondylitis. TCRdb called the 5' RACE reads again in MiXCR, with one record for every CDR3 protein. Here the sample spans fewer than 250,000 distinct CDR3 sequences, around 19% being singletons. Their recognized antigens are unknown. General observations from the study: Fewer than ten highly homologous variants made up a TCR beta motif, and this motif appeared characteristic of ankylosing spondylitis blood.

The sequencing sample was made of blood, either unsorted or a sorted T cell fraction (not recorded which). These receptors were collected from a male donor with ankylosing spondylitis.

This clonotype was counted between two and nine times. The chain has TRBV6-1 and TRBJ2-7, with 8 bases aligning to TRBD1. V gave up 1 base and J gave up 0 bases; unmatched junction bases: 5. In germline, CDR1 is MNHNS, CDR2 SASEGT. This CDR3 has 16 amino acids. CDR3 nucleotide sequence: TGTGCCAGCAGTGAAGAAGGGACAGGTGGCTCCTACGAGCAGTACTTC. Its translation is CASSEEGTGGSYEQYF.

CDR3 DNA: TGTGCCAGCAGCTCTGGGACGCCGTATGAGCAGTTCTTC. As protein: CASSSGTPYEQFF. The J gene is TRBJ2-1, the V gene TRBV11-2; D possibly matches TRBD1 or TRBD2 (5 bases each). The CDR3 sequence is 13 residues long. Germline V lookup: CDR1 SGHAT, CDR2 FQNNGV. V was trimmed by 4 bases and J by 8 bases, leaving 12 bases between them.

The table lists this clonotype with a few counts. This chain connects TRBV12-3 or TRBV12-4 to TRBJ2-7; TRBD2 matches at 13 bases. V trimming: 6 bases; J trimming: 7 bases; junction bases outside the gene matches: 9. CDR3 size: 15 residues. CDR3 residues: CASSPRTSGRGEQYF. CDR3 nucleotide sequence: TGTGCCAGCAGCCCCCGGACTAGCGGGAGAGGTGAGCAGTACTTC.

This clonotype appeared a few times. The CDR3 bases are TGTGCCAGTGGGGACAGGGACGTAAACTACGAGCAGTACTTC. As protein: CASGDRDVNYEQYF. V usage is TRBV7-9 and J usage is TRBJ2-7; 9 nucleotides line up with TRBD1. J gave up 3 bases and V 9 bases, and 9 bases lay outside the gene matches. There are 14 residues in the CDR3. Germline lookup yields CDR1 SEHNR and CDR2 FQNEAQ (reference sequence).

Ten or more counts support this clonotype. The genes are TRBV12-3 or TRBV12-4 and TRBJ2-7, with D perhaps matching TRBD1 (5 bases). V lost 5 bases, J lost 3 bases, and 8 bases lay in between. The length of the CDR3 is 12 residues. Written as DNA, the CDR3 is TGTGCCAGCAGTGCCGACAGCTACGAGCAGTACTTC. The encoded protein is CASSADSYEQYF.

In this sample, this clonotype turned up a few times. The chain links TRBV6-1 to TRBJ2-5; no definite D call. Germline CDR1 is MNHNS and CDR2 is SASEGT. This CDR3 is built from 15 residues. With 2 bases removed from V and 1 base from J, the gap between germline ends came to 11 bases. CDR3 bases: TGTGCCAGCAGTGAAAGTCAGGCGATCCAAGAGACCCAGTACTTC. Translated: CASSESQAIQETQYF.

This clonotype was seen more than once but under ten times. CDR3 sequence: CASSLIPPGASEHNEQFF. The DNA of the CDR3 is TGTGCCAGCAGCTTAATCCCCCCGGGGGCCTCGGAACACAATGAGCAGTTCTTC. The chain carries TRBV7-8 and TRBJ2-1; TRBD1 or TRBD2 may be the D gene (6 bases each). V was clipped by 2 bases and J by 5 bases, with 22 bases between them. This CDR3 comprises 18 residues. Germline CDR1 is SGHVS and CDR2 is FQNEAQ.

This clonotype was counted many times. This sequence joins TRBV9 and TRBJ2-7; weak D call: TRBD2 (7 bases). Trimming cost V 0 bases and J 3 bases, with 13 bases left between them. CDR1 SGDLS and CDR2 YYNGEE come from the germline V gene. CDR3 length equals 15 residues. The CDR3 DNA is TGTGCCAGCAGCGTAGGAGGGGGGGCTGTCTACGAGCAGTACTTC. Translated, it gives CASSVGGGAVYEQYF.

In this sample, this clonotype turned up a few times. The chain has TRBV4-3 and TRBJ2-3; D remains unclear. This CDR3 has 16 residues. Germline CDR1 is LGHNA and CDR2 is YSLEER. With 4 bases removed from V and 1 base from J, the gap between germline ends came to 15 bases. This CDR3 is CASSPTWSVGTDTQYF. The CDR3 DNA follows: TGCGCCAGCAGCCCCACCTGGTCAGTTGGCACAGATACGCAGTATTTT.

This clonotype was observed a handful of times. This chain links TRBV12-3 or TRBV12-4 with TRBJ2-2, with TRBD1 matching over 10 bases. The CDR3 contains 19 residues. J was trimmed by 5 bases and V by 6 bases; bases with no gene match: 18. CDR3: CASRITRTGGTKRTGELFF. The CDR3 coding sequence is TGTGCCAGCAGGATAACAAGGACAGGGGGGACGAAGCGGACCGGGGAGCTGTTTTTT.

The chain has TRBV2 and TRBJ2-2; TRBD1 matches 7 bases. Germline loops: CDR1 SNHLY, CDR2 FYNNEI. Trimming cost V 2 bases and J 7 bases; bases outside gene matches: 10. CDR3 size: 16 residues. CDR3 sequence: CASSELTGPTGGELFF. CDR3 nucleotides: TGTGCCAGCAGTGAACTGACAGGGCCAACGGGCGGGGAGCTGTTTTTT.

This clonotype was counted a few times. The genes are TRBV27 and TRBJ1-6, with D unresolved. V gave up 3 bases and J gave up 5 bases, with 8 bases separating them. Germline V lookup: CDR1 MNHEY, CDR2 SMNVEV (reference sequence). The CDR3 has 14 amino acids. The CDR3 DNA sequence: TGTGCCAGCAGTTTTAATTTGGATAATTCACCCCTCCACTTT. It specifies CASSFNLDNSPLHF.

This clonotype was counted between two and nine times. The rearrangement links TRBV10-2 to TRBJ1-1, with no clear D. This CDR3 comprises 13 residues. Germline V gives CDR1 WSHSY, CDR2 SAAADI. V gave up 1 base and J gave up 11 bases, with 14 bases separating them. The CDR3 spells CASSEWLGSGAFF. The CDR3 nucleotides read TGCGCCAGCAGTGAGTGGTTGGGGTCGGGGGCTTTCTTT.

This clonotype occurred a few times. The genes are TRBV6-2 or TRBV6-3 and TRBJ2-1; D may be TRBD2 (5 bases). This CDR3 is 14 amino acids long. The V end was cut by 6 bases, the J end by 5 bases, with 14 bases between. Germline CDR1 MNHEY, CDR2 SVGEGT. CDR3 in amino acids: CASSRDRLDNEQFF. The CDR3 bases are TGTGCCAGCAGCCGGGATCGGCTAGACAATGAGCAGTTCTTC.

The V call is TRBV7-9, the J call TRBJ2-5; 11 positions match TRBD2. The CDR3 totals 15 residues. Germline V gene lookup returns CDR1 SEHNR and CDR2 FQNEAQ (reference sequence). The V segment lost 5 bases and the J segment 5 bases; nucleotides outside the gene matches: 7. CDR3 loop: CASSLSGGAEETQYF. CDR3 sequence (DNA): TGTGCCAGCAGCCTTAGCGGGGGGGCCGAGGAGACCCAGTACTTC.

In this sample, this clonotype turned up a few times. The chain has TRBV3-1 and TRBJ2-7; D is perhaps TRBD1 or TRBD2 (5 bases each). The CDR3 runs 14 residues. Germline V gives CDR1 LGHDT, CDR2 YNNKEL (reference sequence). V gave up 1 base and J gave up 7 bases, with 14 bases separating them. The CDR3 bases are TGTGCCAGCAGCCAAGCTGGGACCTCTCAAGAGCAGTACTTC. Translation: CASSQAGTSQEQYF.

This sequence joins TRBV6-2 or TRBV6-3 and TRBJ2-1; D call uncertain. The V gene lost 3 bases and the J gene lost 5 bases, with 5 bases spanning the gap. Per the germline V gene, CDR1 is MNHEY and CDR2 is SVGEGT. This CDR3 has 12 amino acids. The CDR3 DNA reads as TGTGCCAGCAGTTATTGGGACAATGAGCAGTTCTTC. Translated: CASSYWDNEQFF.

The chain carries TRBV12-3 or TRBV12-4 and TRBJ2-6, with unresolved D. The CDR3 is 18 residues long. V was trimmed by 6 bases and J by 0 bases, leaving 18 bases between them. The CDR3 sequence: CASRTETPLPSGANVLTF. The CDR3 nucleotides read TGTGCCAGCAGAACGGAGACACCTCTCCCCTCTGGGGCCAACGTCCTGACTTTC.

There are a few counts of this clonotype. The junction differs from germline at one of its ends, possibly a read error. The J gene is TRBJ2-2, the V gene TRBV27; D is perhaps TRBD1 (5 bases). CDR3 length equals 13 residues. CDR1 and CDR2 (germline): MNHEY, SMNVEV (reference sequence). CDR3 residues: CANSFSGTGELFF. CDR3 nucleotides: TGTGCCAACAGTTTTTCAGGGACCGGGGAGCTGTTTTTT.

The chain recombines TRBV12-3 or TRBV12-4 with TRBJ1-4, with D unclear. V lost 3 bases to trimming and J lost 7 bases, with 18 bases between them. The CDR3 is made up of 16 amino acids. CDR3 sequence (DNA): TGTGCCAGCAGTTTTGGTTTGACCTCCCGAGGTGAAAAACTGTTTTTT. Translating gives CASSFGLTSRGEKLFF.

This clonotype has a count of ten or more. The chain recombines TRBV20-1 with TRBJ1-2; 9 nucleotides align to TRBD1. V shed 6 bases and J 3 bases; nucleotides not matched to a gene: 5. The length of the CDR3 is 13 residues. CDR1 is DFQATT, CDR2 SNEGSKA, per germline (reference sequence). CDR3 sequence reads: CSAPDRGDYGYTF. The CDR3 bases are TGCAGTGCCCCGGACAGGGGAGACTATGGCTACACCTTC.

This clonotype was seen many times. The chain employs TRBV12-3 or TRBV12-4 and TRBJ1-4; 9 bases fit TRBD1. The CDR3 has 16 residues. V was pared by 7 bases and J by 8 bases, with 14 bases of the junction left unmatched. The CDR3 region has the DNA TGTGCCAGCAAGCAAACTGGACAGGGGATAGAGGAAAAACTGTTTTTT. It specifies CASKQTGQGIEEKLFF.

This clonotype was recorded a few times. The V call is TRBV4-1, the J call TRBJ2-7; D is unresolved. CDR3 length: 14 amino acids. V lost 0 bases, J lost 6 bases, and 12 bases lay in between. Germline V gene data show CDR1 as MGHRA and CDR2 as YSYEKL. DNA of the CDR3: TGCGCCAGCAGCCAAGATTGGGCAGCGTTCGAGCAGTACTTC. Encoded protein: CASSQDWAAFEQYF.

A few counts support this clonotype. The J gene is TRBJ2-1, the V gene TRBV9, with 11 bases that match TRBD2. CDR1 is SGDLS and CDR2 is YYNGEE in the germline V gene. V shed 3 bases and J 9 bases; nucleotides not matched to a gene: 8. The CDR3 length is 15 residues. CDR3 DNA sequence: TGTGCCAGCAGCGCCCCGACTAGCGGGGAATCTGAGCAGTTCTTC. Its translation is CASSAPTSGESEQFF.

This clonotype has more than one count but fewer than ten. The chain joins TRBV7-9 to TRBJ2-3; TRBD1 might be the D (5 bases). CDR1 and CDR2 (germline): SEHNR, FQNEAQ (reference sequence). The CDR3 extends over 15 amino acids. V lost 5 bases and J lost 2, with 14 bases in between. The CDR3 DNA reads as TGTGCCAGCAGCCCCAGGGTGCCGAACACAGATACGCAGTATTTT. It codes for CASSPRVPNTDTQYF.